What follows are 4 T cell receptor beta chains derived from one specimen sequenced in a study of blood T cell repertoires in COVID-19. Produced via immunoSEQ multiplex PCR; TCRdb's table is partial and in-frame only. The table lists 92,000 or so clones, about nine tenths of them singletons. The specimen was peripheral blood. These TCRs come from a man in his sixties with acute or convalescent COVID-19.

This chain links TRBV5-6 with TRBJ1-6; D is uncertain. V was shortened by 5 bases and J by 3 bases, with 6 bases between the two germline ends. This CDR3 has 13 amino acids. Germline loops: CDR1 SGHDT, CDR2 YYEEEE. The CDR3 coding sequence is TGTGCCAGCAGTTTTATCTATAATTCACCCCTCCACTTT. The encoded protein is CASSFIYNSPLHF.

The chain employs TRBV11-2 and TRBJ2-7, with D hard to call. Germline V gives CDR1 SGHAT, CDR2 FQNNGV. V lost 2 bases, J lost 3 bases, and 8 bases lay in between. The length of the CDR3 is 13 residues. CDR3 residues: CASSLNTNYEQYF. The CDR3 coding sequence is TGTGCCAGCAGCTTAAATACTAACTACGAGCAGTACTTC.

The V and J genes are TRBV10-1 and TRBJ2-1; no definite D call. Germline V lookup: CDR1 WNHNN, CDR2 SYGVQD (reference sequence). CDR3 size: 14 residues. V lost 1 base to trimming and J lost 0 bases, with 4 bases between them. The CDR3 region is CASSEFRSYNEQFF. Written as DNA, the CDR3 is TGCGCCAGCAGTGAGTTTCGCTCCTACAATGAGCAGTTCTTC.

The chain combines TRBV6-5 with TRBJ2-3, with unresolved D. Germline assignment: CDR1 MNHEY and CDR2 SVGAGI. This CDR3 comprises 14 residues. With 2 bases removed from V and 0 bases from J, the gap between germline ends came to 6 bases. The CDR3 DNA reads TGTGCCAGCAGTTACGGGCAGAGCACAGATACGCAGTATTTT. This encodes CASSYGQSTDTQYF.